Listed below are T cell receptor beta chains from one sample, sequenced in a study of T cells in Graves' hyperthyroidism and ophthalmopathy. TCRdb reanalysed the multiplex PCR reads using MiXCR and keeps one entry per CDR3 protein. The sample records about 410,000 distinct CDR3 sequences, roughly 15% being singletons. The sample consisted of blood. These TCRs come from a woman in her thirties with Graves' ophthalmopathy. Both conserved end residues are part of each CDR3. D genes are given only for firm matches. Some rows mark clone size as missing; the rest say once, few, many or name a class of expanded clone.

clone size,D gene,V gene,J gene,CDR3 DNA,CDR3 protein
.,TRBD1,TRBV6-1,TRBJ2-1,TGTGCCAGCAGTGAAGTTCCACTCACAGGGGGGAATGAGCAGTTCTTC,CASSEVPLTGGNEQFF
many,.,TRBV20-1,TRBJ1-2,TGCAGTGTTTATAGCACAGGAGGCGGCTACACCTTC,CSVYSTGGGYTF
.,.,TRBV9,TRBJ2-2,TGTGCCAGCAGCATTACAGCGGGTTCGGGCACCGGGGAGCTGTTTTTT,CASSITAGSGTGELFF
many,.,TRBV15,TRBJ2-2,TGTGCCACCAGCAGAGATCACGGTGCGAACACCGGGGAGCTGTTTTTT,CATSRDHGANTGELFF
.,TRBD1,TRBV12-3/TRBV12-4,TRBJ1-2,TGTGCCAGCAGTTTAGGCGGACAGGCGCGCTACACCTTC,CASSLGGQARYTF
many,TRBD1,TRBV14,TRBJ2-4,TGTGCCAGCAGCCCCCCCGGACAGGACTTTAAAAACATTCAGTACTTC,CASSPPGQDFKNIQYF
few,TRBD2,TRBV6-1,TRBJ2-2,TGTGCCAGCAGTGCTCGGACTAGCGGGGGGTTCGGGGAGCTGTTTTTT,CASSARTSGGFGELFF
many,.,TRBV6-1,TRBJ1-1,TGTGCCAGCCTAGGGTCTGGGAACACTGAAGCTTTCTTT,CASLGSGNTEAFF
many,TRBD1,TRBV30,TRBJ1-2,TGTGCCTGGAGTCCGGGACAGTCTTTGGGCTACACCTTC,CAWSPGQSLGYTF
once,TRBD2,TRBV27,TRBJ2-3,TGTGCCAGCAGCCCAGAGAGGGGCGGGAGAAGCACAGATACGCAGTATTTT,CASSPERGGRSTDTQYF
few,.,TRBV19,TRBJ1-5,TGTGCCAGTAGTATAATAGTCTCCAGTCAGCCCCAGCATTTT,CASSIIVSSQPQHF
many,TRBD1,TRBV3-1,TRBJ2-1,TGTGCCAGCAGCCACGCAGGGGGAGTCTACAATGAGCAGTTCTTC,CASSHAGGVYNEQFF
many,.,TRBV12-3/TRBV12-4,TRBJ1-2,TGTGCCAGCAGTTTAACGGCAATCTCGAACTATGGCTACACCTTC,CASSLTAISNYGYTF
.,.,TRBV7-9,TRBJ1-1,TGTGCCAGCAGCTTAAGGCAGATAAACACTGAAGCTTTCTTT,CASSLRQINTEAFF
.,.,TRBV5-8,TRBJ1-2,TGTGCCAGCAGCTTTTCTGGCAGAAATGGCTACACCTTC,CASSFSGRNGYTF
.,.,TRBV24-1,TRBJ2-1,TGTGCCACCAGGGGGGGGCGATACAGTGAGCAGTTCTTC,CATRGGRYSEQFF